The entry below gives a single TCR beta chain sequence along with its context. The CDR3 is made up of 14 amino acids. This specimen belongs to a study of blood T cell repertoires in COVID-19. Study as a whole: COVID-19 samples, acute and convalescent, were from the United States, Italy and Spain.

As handled by the study authors: Researchers report that nucleated cell counts were estimated from reference gene primer amplification. The assay was immunoSEQ multiplex PCR, and TCRdb's table has in-frame clones only and misses some. V and J calls and clone size follow that table, whereas D and trimming were derived from the DNA. The sample includes 300,000 or so clones, 90% seen only once; the top ten take 2.6%. The chain joins TRBV21-1 to TRBJ1-6. TRBV21-1 is reported as a pseudogene. The specimen was PBMCs or T cells enriched from blood (not recorded which). The TCR originated in a man in his sixties who had recovered from COVID-19. As DNA, the CDR3 is TGTGCCAGCAGCAAAGTGGGCAGCCGGGAGGCCCTCCACTTT. It codes for CASSKVGSREALHF.